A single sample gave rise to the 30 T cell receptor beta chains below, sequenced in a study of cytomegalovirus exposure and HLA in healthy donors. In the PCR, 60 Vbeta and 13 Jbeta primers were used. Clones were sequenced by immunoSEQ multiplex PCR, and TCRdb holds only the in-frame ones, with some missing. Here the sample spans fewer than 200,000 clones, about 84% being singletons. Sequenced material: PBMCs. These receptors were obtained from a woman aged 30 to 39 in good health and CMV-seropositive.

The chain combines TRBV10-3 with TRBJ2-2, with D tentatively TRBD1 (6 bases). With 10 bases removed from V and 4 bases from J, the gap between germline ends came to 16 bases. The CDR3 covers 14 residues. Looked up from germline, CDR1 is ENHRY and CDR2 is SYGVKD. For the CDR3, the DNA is TGTGCCACCACGGACAGTCGGGGCACCGGGGAGCTGTTTTTT. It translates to CATTDSRGTGELFF.

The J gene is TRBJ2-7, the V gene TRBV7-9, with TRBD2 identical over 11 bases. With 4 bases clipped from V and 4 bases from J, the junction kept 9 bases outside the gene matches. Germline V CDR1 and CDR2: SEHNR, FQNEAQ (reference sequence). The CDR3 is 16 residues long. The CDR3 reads CASSSPPGLADYEQYF. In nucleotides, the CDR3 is TGTGCCAGCAGCTCTCCTCCGGGACTAGCGGATTACGAGCAGTACTTC.

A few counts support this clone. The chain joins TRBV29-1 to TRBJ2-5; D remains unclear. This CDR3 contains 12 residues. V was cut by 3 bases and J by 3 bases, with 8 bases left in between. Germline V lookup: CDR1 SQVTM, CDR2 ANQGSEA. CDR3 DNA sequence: TGCAGCGTTGAGAGTCGGGAAGAGACCCAGTACTTC. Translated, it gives CSVESREETQYF. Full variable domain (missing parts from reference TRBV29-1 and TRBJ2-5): SAVISQKPSRDICQRGTSLTIQCQVDSQVTMMFWYRQQPGQSLTLIATANQGSEATYESGFVIDKFPISRPNLTFSTLTVSNMSPEDSSIYLCSVESREETQYFGPGTRLLVL.

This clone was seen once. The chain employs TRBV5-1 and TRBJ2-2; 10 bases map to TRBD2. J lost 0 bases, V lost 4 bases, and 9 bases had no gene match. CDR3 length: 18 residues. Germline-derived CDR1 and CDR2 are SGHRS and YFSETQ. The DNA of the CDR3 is TGCGCCAGCAGCCAGGGACTAGCGAGAGGCACGAACACCGGGGAGCTGTTTTTT. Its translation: CASSQGLARGTNTGELFF.

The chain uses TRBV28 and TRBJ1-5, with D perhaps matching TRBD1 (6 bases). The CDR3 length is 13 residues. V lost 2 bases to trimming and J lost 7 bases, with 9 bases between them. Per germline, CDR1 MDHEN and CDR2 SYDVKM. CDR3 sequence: CASSLGQRQPQHF. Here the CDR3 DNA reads TGTGCCAGCAGTTTAGGACAGCGGCAGCCCCAGCATTTT. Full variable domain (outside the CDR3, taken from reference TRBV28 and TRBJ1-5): DVKVTQSSRYLVKRTGEKVFLECVQDMDHENMFWYRQDPGLGLRLIYFSYDVKMKEKGDIPEGYSVSREKKERFSLILESASTNQTSMYLCASSLGQRQPQHFGDGTRLSIL.

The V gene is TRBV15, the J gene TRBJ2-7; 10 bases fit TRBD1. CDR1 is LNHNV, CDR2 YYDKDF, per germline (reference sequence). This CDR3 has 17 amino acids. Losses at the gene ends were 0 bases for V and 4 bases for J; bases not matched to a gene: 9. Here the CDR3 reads CATSRDTGTGDPYEQYF. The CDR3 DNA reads TGTGCCACCAGCAGAGACACCGGGACAGGGGACCCATACGAGCAGTACTTC. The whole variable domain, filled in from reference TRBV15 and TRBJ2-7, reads DAMVIQNPRYQVTQFGKPVTLSCSQTLNHNVMYWYQQKSSQAPKLLFHYYDKDFNNEADTPDNFQSRRPNTSFCFLDIRSPGLGDTAMYLCATSRDTGTGDPYEQYFGPGTRLTVT.

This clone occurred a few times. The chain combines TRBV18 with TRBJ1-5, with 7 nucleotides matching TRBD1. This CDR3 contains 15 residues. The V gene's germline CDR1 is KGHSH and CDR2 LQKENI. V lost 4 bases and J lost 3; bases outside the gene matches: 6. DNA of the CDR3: TGTGCCAGCTCACTTAGGGGGACAGTCAATCAGCCCCAGCATTTT. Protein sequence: CASSLRGTVNQPQHF.

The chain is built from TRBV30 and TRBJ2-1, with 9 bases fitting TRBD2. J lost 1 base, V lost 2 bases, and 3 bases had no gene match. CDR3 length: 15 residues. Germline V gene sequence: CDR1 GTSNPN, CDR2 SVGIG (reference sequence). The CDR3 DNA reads TGTGCCTGGAGTTTTAGCGGGAGATCCTACAATGAGCAGTTCTTC. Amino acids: CAWSFSGRSYNEQFF.

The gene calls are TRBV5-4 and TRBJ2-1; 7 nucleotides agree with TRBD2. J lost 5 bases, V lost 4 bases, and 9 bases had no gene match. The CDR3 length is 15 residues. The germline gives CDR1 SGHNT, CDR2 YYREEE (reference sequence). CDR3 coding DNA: TGTGCCAGCAGCATCCTCGGGGAGGGCAACAATGAGCAGTTCTTC. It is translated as CASSILGEGNNEQFF.

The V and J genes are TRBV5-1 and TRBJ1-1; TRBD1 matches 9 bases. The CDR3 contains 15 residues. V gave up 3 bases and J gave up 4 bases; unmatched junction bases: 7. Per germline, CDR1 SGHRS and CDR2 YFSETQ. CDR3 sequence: CASSSRTGVGTEAFF. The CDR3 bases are TGCGCCAGCAGCTCGCGGACAGGGGTTGGCACTGAAGCTTTCTTT.

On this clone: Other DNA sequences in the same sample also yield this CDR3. CDR3 protein: CASSEGGAGNQPQHF. CDR3 sequence (DNA): TGTGCCAGCAGCGAGGGAGGGGCGGGCAATCAGCCCCAGCATTTT. This chain uses TRBV9 with TRBJ1-5; a possible D gene is TRBD1 (5 bases). V lost 3 bases and J lost 2, with 12 bases in between. Germline V gene data show CDR1 as SGDLS and CDR2 as YYNGEE. The CDR3 is made up of 15 amino acids.

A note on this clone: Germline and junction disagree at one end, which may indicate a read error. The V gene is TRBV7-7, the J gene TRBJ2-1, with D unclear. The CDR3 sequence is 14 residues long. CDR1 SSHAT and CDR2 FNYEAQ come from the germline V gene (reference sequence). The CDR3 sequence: CASSPISSLGEQFF. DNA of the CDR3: TGTGCTAGCAGCCCAATATCATCCCTCGGTGAGCAGTTCTTC.

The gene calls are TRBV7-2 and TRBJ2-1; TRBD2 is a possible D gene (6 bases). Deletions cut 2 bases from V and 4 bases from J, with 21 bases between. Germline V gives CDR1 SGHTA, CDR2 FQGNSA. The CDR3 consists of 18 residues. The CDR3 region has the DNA TGTGCCAGCAGCTTAAAAGGAGCCGCTTGGGGGGATTACAATGAGCAGTTCTTC. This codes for CASSLKGAAWGDYNEQFF. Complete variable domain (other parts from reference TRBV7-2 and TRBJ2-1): GAGVSQSPSNKVTEKGKDVELRCDPISGHTALYWYRQSLGQGLEFLIYFQGNSAPDKSGLPSDRFSAERTGGSVSTLTIQRTQQEDSAVYLCASSLKGAAWGDYNEQFFGPGTRLTVL.

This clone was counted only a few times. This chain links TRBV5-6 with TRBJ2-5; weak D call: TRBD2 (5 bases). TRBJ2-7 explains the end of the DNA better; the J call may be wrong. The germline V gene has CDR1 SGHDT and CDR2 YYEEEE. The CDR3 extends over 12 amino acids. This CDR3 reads CASSLALYEQYF. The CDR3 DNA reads TGTGCCAGCAGTCTAGCCCTGTACGAGCAGTACTTC.

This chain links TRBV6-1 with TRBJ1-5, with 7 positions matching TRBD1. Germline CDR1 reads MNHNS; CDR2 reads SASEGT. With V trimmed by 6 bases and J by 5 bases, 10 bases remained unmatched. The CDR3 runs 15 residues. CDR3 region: CASSRDRVYDQPQHF. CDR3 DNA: TGTGCCAGCAGCCGTGACAGGGTTTACGATCAGCCCCAGCATTTT.

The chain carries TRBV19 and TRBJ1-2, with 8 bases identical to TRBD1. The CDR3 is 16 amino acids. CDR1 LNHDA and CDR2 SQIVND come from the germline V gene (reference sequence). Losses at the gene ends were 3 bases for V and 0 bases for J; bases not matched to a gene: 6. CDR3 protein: CASSIIQDRANYGYTF. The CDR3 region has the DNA TGTGCCAGTAGTATTATCCAGGACAGGGCTAACTATGGCTACACCTTC.

CDR3 in amino acids: CASSLGSPGQSTDTQYF. The CDR3 DNA reads TGTGCCAGCAGCTTGGGCTCGCCGGGACAGAGCACAGATACGCAGTATTTT. The chain employs TRBV5-8 and TRBJ2-3; 7 nucleotides match TRBD1. V lost 0 bases to trimming and J lost 0 bases; unmatched junction nucleotides: 7. Per the germline V gene, CDR1 is SGHTS and CDR2 is YDEGEE. CDR3 length: 17 amino acids.

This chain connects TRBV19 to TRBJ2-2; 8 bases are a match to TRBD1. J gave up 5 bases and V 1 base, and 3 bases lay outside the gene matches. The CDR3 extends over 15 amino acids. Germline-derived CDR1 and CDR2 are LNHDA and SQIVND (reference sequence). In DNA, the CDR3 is TGTGCCAGTAGTATAGGCAGGGGGCTAACCGGGGAGCTGTTTTTT. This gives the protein CASSIGRGLTGELFF.

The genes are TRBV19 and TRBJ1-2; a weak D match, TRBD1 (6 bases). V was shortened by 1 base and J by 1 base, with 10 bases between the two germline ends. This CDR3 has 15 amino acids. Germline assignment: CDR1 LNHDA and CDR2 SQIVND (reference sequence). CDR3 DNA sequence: TGTGCCAGTAGTATAGGGACAGACCTTAACTATGGCTACACCTTC. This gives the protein CASSIGTDLNYGYTF.

In nucleotides, the CDR3 is TGTGCCATCAGTCAGATTTTGTCCGCCTACGAGCAGTACTTC. Its protein is CAISQILSAYEQYF. This chain connects TRBV10-3 to TRBJ2-7; D not resolved. The CDR3 totals 14 residues. In germline, CDR1 is ENHRY, CDR2 SYGVKD. V dropped 5 bases and J dropped 2 bases, with 13 bases sitting between them.

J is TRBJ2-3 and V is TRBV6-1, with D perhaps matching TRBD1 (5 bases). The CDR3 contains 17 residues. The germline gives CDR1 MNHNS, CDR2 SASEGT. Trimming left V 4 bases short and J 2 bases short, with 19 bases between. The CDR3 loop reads CASSGGLHRVYTDTQYF. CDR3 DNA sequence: TGTGCCAGCAGTGGGGGCCTCCACCGTGTCTACACAGATACGCAGTATTTT.

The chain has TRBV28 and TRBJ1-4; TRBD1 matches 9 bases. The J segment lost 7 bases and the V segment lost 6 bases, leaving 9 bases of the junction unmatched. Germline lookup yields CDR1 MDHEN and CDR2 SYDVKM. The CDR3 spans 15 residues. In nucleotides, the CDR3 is TGTGCCAGCAGGAAGCCACAGGGGGCGAGTGAAAAACTGTTTTTT. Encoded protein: CASRKPQGASEKLFF.

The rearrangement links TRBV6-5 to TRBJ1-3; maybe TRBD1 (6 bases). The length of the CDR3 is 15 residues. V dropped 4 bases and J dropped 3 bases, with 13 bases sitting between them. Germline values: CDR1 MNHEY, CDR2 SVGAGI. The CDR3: CASSSLPTGGNTIYF. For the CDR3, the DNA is TGTGCCAGCAGTTCTCTACCGACAGGTGGAAACACCATATATTTT.

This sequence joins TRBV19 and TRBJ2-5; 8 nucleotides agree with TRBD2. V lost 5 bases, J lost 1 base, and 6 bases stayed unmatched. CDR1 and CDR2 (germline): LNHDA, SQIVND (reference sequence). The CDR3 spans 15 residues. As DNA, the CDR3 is TGTGCCAGTAGTGTCGGGGGGGCCGCCCAAGAGACCCAGTACTTC. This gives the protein CASSVGGAAQETQYF.

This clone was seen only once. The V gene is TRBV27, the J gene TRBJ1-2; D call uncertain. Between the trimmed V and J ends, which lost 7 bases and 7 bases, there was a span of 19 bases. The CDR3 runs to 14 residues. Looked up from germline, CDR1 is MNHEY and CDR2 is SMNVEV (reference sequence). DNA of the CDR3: TGTGCCAGCACCAGAGCTTCGGGAGTCGGTGGCTACACCTTC. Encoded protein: CASTRASGVGGYTF.

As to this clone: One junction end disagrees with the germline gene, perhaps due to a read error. In DNA form, the CDR3 reads TGTGCCAGCAGCGTAGCTTTGAACTATGAAAACGCCATATATTTT. Translating gives CASSVALNYENAIYF. The J gene is TRBJ1-3, the V gene TRBV9; unclear D gene. Per the germline V gene, CDR1 is SGDLS and CDR2 is YYNGEE. This CDR3 is 15 amino acids long.

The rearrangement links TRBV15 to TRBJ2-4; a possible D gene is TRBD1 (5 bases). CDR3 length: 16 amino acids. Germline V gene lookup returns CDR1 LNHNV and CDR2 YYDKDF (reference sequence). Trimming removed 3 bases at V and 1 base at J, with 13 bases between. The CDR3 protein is CATSSHSSGAKNIQYF. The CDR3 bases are TGTGCCACCAGCAGTCATAGCTCAGGGGCCAAAAACATTCAGTACTTC. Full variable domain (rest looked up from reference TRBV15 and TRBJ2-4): DAMVIQNPRYQVTQFGKPVTLSCSQTLNHNVMYWYQQKSSQAPKLLFHYYDKDFNNEADTPDNFQSRRPNTSFCFLDIRSPGLGDTAMYLCATSSHSSGAKNIQYFGAGTRLSVL.

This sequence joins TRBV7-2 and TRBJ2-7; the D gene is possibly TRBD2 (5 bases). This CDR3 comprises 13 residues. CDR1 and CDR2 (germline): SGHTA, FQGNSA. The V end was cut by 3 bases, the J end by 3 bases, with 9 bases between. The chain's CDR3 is CTSSFELDYEQYF. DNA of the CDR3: TGTACCAGCAGCTTCGAACTAGACTACGAGCAGTACTTC.

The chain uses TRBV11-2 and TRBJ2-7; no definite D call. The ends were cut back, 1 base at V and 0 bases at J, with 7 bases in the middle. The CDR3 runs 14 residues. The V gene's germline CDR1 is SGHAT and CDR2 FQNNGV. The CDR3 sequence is CASSLGHSSYEQYF. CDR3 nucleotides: TGTGCCAGCAGCTTAGGTCACAGCTCCTACGAGCAGTACTTC. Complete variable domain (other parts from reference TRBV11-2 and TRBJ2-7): EAGVAQSPRYKIIEKRQSVAFWCNPISGHATLYWYQQILGQGPKLLIQFQNNGVVDDSQLPKDRFSAERLKGVDSTLKIQPAKLEDSAVYLCASSLGHSSYEQYFGPGTRLTVT.

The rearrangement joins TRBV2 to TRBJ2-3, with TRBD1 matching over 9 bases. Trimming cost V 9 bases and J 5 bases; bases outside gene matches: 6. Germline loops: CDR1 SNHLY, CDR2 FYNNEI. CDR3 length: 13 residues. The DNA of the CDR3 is TGTGCCAGGGGACAGGGCCAGAGAGATACGCAGTATTTT. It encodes CARGQGQRDTQYF.